These 25 T cell receptor beta chains share one sample of origin, sequenced in a study of blood T cell repertoires in COVID-19. Generated by immunoSEQ multiplex PCR, the TCRdb table keeps only in-frame clones and is missing some. The sample has nearly 80,000 clones; roughly 85% are singletons. The sequenced sample was peripheral blood. These receptors were taken from a woman aged 80 or over with active or convalescent COVID-19.

The chain combines TRBV4-1 with TRBJ2-1; 12 positions agree with TRBD2. CDR1 and CDR2 (germline): MGHRA, YSYEKL. The CDR3 runs to 18 residues. V gave up 3 bases and J gave up 0 bases; unmatched junction bases: 6. This CDR3 is CASSHRTSGVISYNEQFF. The CDR3 DNA reads as TGCGCCAGCAGCCATCGGACTAGCGGGGTTATCTCCTACAATGAGCAGTTCTTC.

This sequence joins TRBV6-2 or TRBV6-3 and TRBJ2-7; 9 bases match TRBD1. Germline lookup yields CDR1 MNHEY and CDR2 SVGEGT. There are 14 residues in the CDR3. The junction had 2 bases not matched to a gene; V was cut back by 2 bases and J by 3 bases. The CDR3 loop is CASSYRGQGYEQYF. The CDR3 coding sequence is TGTGCCAGCAGTTACCGGGGACAGGGCTACGAGCAGTACTTC.

This sequence joins TRBV20-1 and TRBJ1-2, with D uncertain. Germline-derived CDR1 and CDR2 are DFQATT and SNEGSKA (reference sequence). V was shortened by 2 bases and J by 7 bases, with 5 bases between the two germline ends. The CDR3 is made up of 10 amino acids. This CDR3 is CSARSSGYTF. Here the CDR3 DNA reads TGCAGTGCTAGATCGAGTGGCTACACCTTC.

The CDR3 DNA is TGTGCCAGCAGTTTATTGGGACACCACGGCGACGAGCAGTACTTC. Amino acids: CASSLLGHHGDEQYF. The chain uses TRBV27 and TRBJ2-7; D possibly corresponds to TRBD1 (6 bases). V shed 1 base and J shed 5 bases, with 15 bases lying between them. This CDR3 spans 15 amino acids. From germline, CDR1 is MNHEY and CDR2 SMNVEV (reference sequence).

The chain combines TRBV11-2 with TRBJ2-3; 11 nucleotides agree with TRBD2. Germline V CDR1 and CDR2: SGHAT, FQNNGV. The CDR3 runs 15 residues. V shed 6 bases, J shed 3 bases, and the junction held 5 bases outside the gene matches. The CDR3 DNA is TGTGCCAGCAGTTATAGCGGGAGGGGGACAGATACGCAGTATTTT. It is translated as CASSYSGRGTDTQYF.

About this clone itself: No DNA is shown, since the ends of the CDR3 on it are uncertain; the CDR3 is the one TCRdb lists. The genes are TRBV30 and TRBJ1-5; TRBD1 is taken as the D call from the table, unchecked against the DNA. Per germline, CDR1 GTSNPN and CDR2 SVGIG (reference sequence). The CDR3 length is 14 residues, termini included. CDR3 protein: CAWSFGQGNQPQHF.

This sequence joins TRBV5-4 and TRBJ2-3, with 11 bases aligning to TRBD2. The germline gives CDR1 SGHNT, CDR2 YYREEE (reference sequence). Trimming at V came to 5 bases and at J to 5 bases, leaving 10 bases not matched to a gene. The CDR3 contains 16 residues. CDR3 protein: CASSRKLAGAGDTQYF. CDR3 sequence (DNA): TGTGCCAGCAGTAGAAAACTAGCGGGGGCTGGAGATACGCAGTATTTT.

This clone was observed a few times. V gene TRBV4-3 combines with J gene TRBJ1-6; possible D gene TRBD1, 6 bases. Germline V lookup: CDR1 LGHNA, CDR2 YSLEER. The CDR3 loop spans 17 amino acids. Trimming left V 0 bases short and J 9 bases short, with 18 bases between. DNA for the CDR3: TGCGCCAGCAGCCAAGAGTTCGGCAGGGGAACGGGTTCACCCCTCCACTTT. Translated, it gives CASSQEFGRGTGSPLHF.

The CDR3 DNA sequence: TGTGCCAGCAGCGATCGACAGGGGGCGCAGGGGCAGTACTTC. This codes for CASSDRQGAQGQYF. V gene TRBV6-2 or TRBV6-3 combines with J gene TRBJ2-7; 10 bases are shared with TRBD1. Germline assignment: CDR1 MNHEY and CDR2 SVGEGT. There are 14 residues in the CDR3. Trimming at V came to 6 bases and at J to 9 bases, leaving 11 bases not matched to a gene.

This clone has just a few counts. V gene TRBV5-1 combines with J gene TRBJ1-1; the match to TRBD1 covers 7 bases. The ends lost 2 bases at V and 1 base at J; junction bases unmatched: 2. The CDR3 has 14 amino acids. CDR1 and CDR2 from the germline V gene are SGHRS and YFSETQ. The CDR3 sequence: CASSLQGWNTEAFF. The CDR3 bases are TGCGCCAGCAGCTTACAGGGGTGGAACACTGAAGCTTTCTTT.

This chain links TRBV7-8 with TRBJ2-7; the D gene is possibly TRBD2 (6 bases). Trimming removed 5 bases at V and 0 bases at J, with 11 bases between. This CDR3 is built from 14 residues. The V gene's germline CDR1 is SGHVS and CDR2 FQNEAQ. The CDR3 region is CASSRDLSSYEQYF. CDR3 coding DNA: TGTGCCAGCAGCCGGGACTTAAGCTCCTACGAGCAGTACTTC.

The chain recombines TRBV28 with TRBJ1-5, with D tentatively TRBD1 (6 bases). The CDR3 is made up of 15 amino acids. Germline lookup yields CDR1 MDHEN and CDR2 SYDVKM. Deletions cut 6 bases from V and 0 bases from J, with 12 bases between. In nucleotides, the CDR3 is TGTGCCAGCAGCCTGACAGGTCATAGCAATCAGCCCCAGCATTTT. It codes for CASSLTGHSNQPQHF.

This CDR3 reads CASSPRVQATLYEQYF. The CDR3 DNA is TGTGCCAGCAGCCCCCGGGTCCAAGCCACACTCTACGAGCAGTACTTC. V gene TRBV11-2 combines with J gene TRBJ2-7, with unresolved D. Trimming took off 5 bases at V and 3 bases at J, with 20 bases between the two ends. Per the germline V gene, CDR1 is SGHAT and CDR2 is FQNNGV. CDR3 length: 16 residues.

V usage is TRBV27 and J usage is TRBJ2-7; TRBD2 might be the D (6 bases). The CDR3 runs 14 residues. Trimming removed 8 bases from V and 0 bases from J, with 14 bases in between. Germline CDR1 is MNHEY and CDR2 is SMNVEV (reference sequence). The CDR3 here is CASGIRGSSYEQYF. In nucleotides, the CDR3 is TGTGCCAGCGGAATTCGGGGGAGCTCCTACGAGCAGTACTTC.

The chain employs TRBV6-1 and TRBJ1-2; 7 bases agree with TRBD1. Looked up from germline, CDR1 is MNHNS and CDR2 is SASEGT. The CDR3 is 15 residues long. V was clipped by 1 base and J by 4 bases; unmatched bases: 6. CDR3 nucleotide sequence: TGTGCCAGCAGTGAAGAGGGGGCTACCTTCTATGGCTACACCTTC. This encodes CASSEEGATFYGYTF.

This rearrangement joins TRBV6-5 to TRBJ1-1; D call uncertain. The CDR3 totals 10 residues. Germline V gene data show CDR1 as MNHEY and CDR2 as SVGAGI. The V end was cut by 9 bases, the J end by 7 bases, with 9 bases between. The CDR3 here is CASSTVEAFF. CDR3 sequence (DNA): TGTGCCAGTAGTACGGTTGAAGCTTTCTTT.

V gene TRBV29-1 combines with J gene TRBJ2-7; D not certain. Germline-derived CDR1 and CDR2 are SQVTM and ANQGSEA. CDR3 length: 12 amino acids. The ends were cut back, 4 bases at V and 2 bases at J, with 9 bases in the middle. CDR3 in amino acids: CSVAPATYEQYF. In nucleotides, the CDR3 is TGCAGCGTTGCGCCCGCTACCTACGAGCAGTACTTC.

The chain couples TRBV2 to TRBJ1-2; TRBD1 matches at 9 bases. Trimming took 3 bases from V and 5 from J; bases not matched to a gene: 4. The CDR3 runs to 14 residues. Germline values: CDR1 SNHLY, CDR2 FYNNEI. CDR3 DNA: TGTGCCAGCAGTGAGGACAGGGGATCTTATGGCTACACCTTC. It translates to CASSEDRGSYGYTF.

This clone is a singleton in its sample. The V call is TRBV29-1, the J call TRBJ1-1, with unresolved D. V lost 5 bases and J 0 bases, leaving 10 bases between the germline ends. Looked up from germline, CDR1 is SQVTM and CDR2 is ANQGSEA. The CDR3 sequence is 13 residues long. CDR3 in DNA: TGCAGCGTTTCCCGGGATATGAACACTGAAGCTTTCTTT. The encoded protein is CSVSRDMNTEAFF.

This sequence joins TRBV28 and TRBJ2-7; possibly TRBD1 for D (6 bases). CDR1 and CDR2 from the germline V gene are MDHEN and SYDVKM. This CDR3 comprises 11 residues. The V end was cut by 3 bases, the J end by 8 bases, with 8 bases between. CDR3: CASSFRGQQYF. For the CDR3, the DNA is TGTGCCAGCAGTTTCAGGGGTCAGCAGTACTTC.

This clone was counted only a few times. The chain uses TRBV24-1 and TRBJ2-5; D is perhaps TRBD2 (6 bases). The CDR3 extends over 14 amino acids. Germline V CDR1 and CDR2: KGHDR, SFDVKD. Trimming took off 10 bases at V and 5 bases at J, with 19 bases between the two ends. This CDR3 is CATLLLEGLETQYF. The CDR3 coding sequence is TGTGCCACGCTTCTCCTGGAGGGGCTCGAGACCCAGTACTTC.

This chain uses TRBV5-5 with TRBJ1-6; D not certain. The CDR3 contains 13 residues. V was trimmed by 3 bases and J by 7 bases, leaving 8 bases between them. Per germline, CDR1 SGHKS and CDR2 YYEKEE (reference sequence). In DNA form, the CDR3 reads TGTGCCAGCAGCTATGGGCCCAATTCACCCCTCCACTTT. It codes for CASSYGPNSPLHF.

The V gene is TRBV7-2, the J gene TRBJ1-5, with a weak D call TRBD1 (5 bases). The CDR3 runs to 15 residues. The germline V and J ends were trimmed by 1 base and 3 bases, with 10 bases remaining between them. CDR1 is SGHTA and CDR2 is FQGNSA in the germline V gene. This chain's CDR3 is CASSLDGGSNQPQHF. As DNA, the CDR3 is TGTGCCAGCAGCTTAGACGGGGGTTCCAATCAGCCCCAGCATTTT. The variable domain in full, completed from reference TRBV7-2 and TRBJ1-5, reads GAGVSQSPSNKVTEKGKDVELRCDPISGHTALYWYRQSLGQGLEFLIYFQGNSAPDKSGLPSDRFSAERTGGSVSTLTIQRTQQEDSAVYLCASSLDGGSNQPQHFGDGTRLSIL.

This clone is a singleton in its sample. V and J are TRBV3-1 (or the pseudogene TRBV3-2) and TRBJ2-7, with 10 bases aligning to TRBD1. The V gene's germline CDR1 is LGHDT and CDR2 YNNKEL (reference sequence). V lost 3 bases to trimming and J lost 5 bases; unmatched junction nucleotides: 7. CDR3 size: 15 residues. The CDR3 sequence: CASSHRTGGVDEQYF. The CDR3 DNA reads as TGTGCCAGCAGCCACCGGACAGGGGGTGTCGACGAGCAGTACTTC.

This rearrangement joins TRBV7-6 to TRBJ2-7; TRBD2 aligns across 8 bases. This CDR3 has 15 residues. With V trimmed by 4 bases and J by 5 bases, 10 bases remained unmatched. Germline V gene lookup returns CDR1 SGHVS and CDR2 FNYEAQ. The CDR3 nucleotides are TGTGCCAGCAGCTCCCCAGCGGGGGCCTACAACGAGCAGTACTTC. Translated: CASSSPAGAYNEQYF.